The clone carrying this T cell receptor beta chain was seen just once. At one end the junction does not follow the germline gene, possibly because of a read error. The CDR3 extends over 14 amino acids. Germline lookup yields CDR1 ENHRY and CDR2 SYGVKD. This sample is drawn from a study of T cells in Graves' hyperthyroidism and ophthalmopathy. Amplified TCR beta CDR3 regions came from RNA transcripts. The primer set for the first-round RT-PCR of the TCR CDR3 was HTBI. A single record per CDR3 protein comes from TCRdb applying MiXCR to the multiplex PCR reads. This table holds about 360,000 distinct CDR3 sequences, about 14% found once.

This clonotype was sampled from a man aged 25-40 years with Graves' hyperthyroidism that later progressed to Graves' ophthalmopathy. J is TRBJ2-3 and V is TRBV10-3; 7 bases are shared with TRBD1. Material for sequencing was blood. CDR3 nucleotides: TGTGCCATCAGTAAGGGGACAGAGACAGGTACGCAGTATTTT. Translating it yields CAISKGTETGTQYF.